Detailed here is one T cell receptor beta chain. This sample is drawn from a study of blood T cell repertoires in COVID-19. Study information: Material from acute and convalescent COVID-19 was sourced from the United States, Italy and Spain.

CDR1 MNHEY and CDR2 SVGEGT come from the germline V gene. The CDR3 runs to 15 residues. The germline V and J ends were trimmed by 5 bases and 0 bases, with 11 bases remaining between them. Methods used by the authors: Amplification of reference gene primers provided the estimated nucleated cell counts. The protocol was immunoSEQ multiplex PCR, while the TCRdb copy is restricted to in-frame clones and leaves out a portion. For V, J and clone size, that table is used; D and trimming come from the DNA. Of about 330,000 clones in the sample, around 89% are singletons; the top ten hold roughly 6.5%. Input material: peripheral blood. The source of this sequence is a man aged 18-30 years who had recovered from COVID-19. J is TRBJ1-5 and V is TRBV6-2 or TRBV6-3; D is unresolved. This CDR3 reads CASSPARVSNQPQHF. In DNA, the CDR3 is TGTGCCAGCAGTCCGGCACGGGTTAGCAATCAGCCCCAGCATTTT.